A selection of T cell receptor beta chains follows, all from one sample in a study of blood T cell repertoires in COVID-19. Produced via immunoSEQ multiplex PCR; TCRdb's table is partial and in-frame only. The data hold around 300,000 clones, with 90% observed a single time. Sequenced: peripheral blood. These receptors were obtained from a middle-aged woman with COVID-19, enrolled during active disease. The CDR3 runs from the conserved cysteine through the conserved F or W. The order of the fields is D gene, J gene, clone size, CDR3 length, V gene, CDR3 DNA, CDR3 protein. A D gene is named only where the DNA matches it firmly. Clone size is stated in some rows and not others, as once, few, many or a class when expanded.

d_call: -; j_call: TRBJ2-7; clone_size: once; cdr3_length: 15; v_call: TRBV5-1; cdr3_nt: TGCGCCAGCAGTTTTACCGGACACTCCTCCTACGAGCAGTACTTC; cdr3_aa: CASSFTGHSSYEQYF
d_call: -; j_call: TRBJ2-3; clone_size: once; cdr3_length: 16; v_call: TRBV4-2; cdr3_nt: TGTGCCAGCAGCCAAGAGGGTGGGCCCTTCGGCGATACGCAGTATTTT; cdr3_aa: CASSQEGGPFGDTQYF
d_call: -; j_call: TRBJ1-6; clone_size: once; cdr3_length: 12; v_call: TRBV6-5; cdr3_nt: TGTGCCGCGGGGGGGCCAGAATCACCCCTCCACTTT; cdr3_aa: CAAGGPESPLHF
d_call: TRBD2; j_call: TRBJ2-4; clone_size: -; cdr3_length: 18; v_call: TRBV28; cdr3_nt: TGTGCCAGCAGTTCATCGGGTTGGGGGGGAAAGGCCAAAAACATTCAGTACTTC; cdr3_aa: CASSSSGWGGKAKNIQYF
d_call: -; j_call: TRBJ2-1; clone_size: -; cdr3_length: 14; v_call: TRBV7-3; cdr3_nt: TGTGCCAGCAGCCCGCTGGGGGGATACAATGAGCAGTTCTTC; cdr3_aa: CASSPLGGYNEQFF
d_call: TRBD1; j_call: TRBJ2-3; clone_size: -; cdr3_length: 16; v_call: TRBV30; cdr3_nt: TGTGCCTGGAGTGAGGCCACCGGGACAGCCACAGATACGCAGTATTTT; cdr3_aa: CAWSEATGTATDTQYF
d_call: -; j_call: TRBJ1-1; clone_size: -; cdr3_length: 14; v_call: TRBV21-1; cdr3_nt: TGTGCCAGCAGGCGGGGACAGATGAACACTGAAGCTTTCTTT; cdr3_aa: CASRRGQMNTEAFF
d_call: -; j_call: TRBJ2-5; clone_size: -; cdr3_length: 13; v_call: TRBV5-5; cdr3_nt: TGTGCCAGCAGCTGGGCGCCCCCAGAGACCCAGTACTTC; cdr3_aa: CASSWAPPETQYF
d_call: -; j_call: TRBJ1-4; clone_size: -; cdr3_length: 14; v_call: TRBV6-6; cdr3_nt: TGTGCCACCGTTACACAGGGCTCCAGGGAAAAACTGTTTTTT; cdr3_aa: CATVTQGSREKLFF
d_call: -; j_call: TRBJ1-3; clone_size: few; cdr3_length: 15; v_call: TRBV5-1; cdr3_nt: TGCGCCAGCAGCTTGGCCGAGATCTCTGGAAACACCATATATTTT; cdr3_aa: CASSLAEISGNTIYF
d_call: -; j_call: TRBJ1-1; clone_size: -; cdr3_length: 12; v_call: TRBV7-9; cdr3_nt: TGTGCCAGCAGCTTAGTCCCATCTACGGCTTTCTTT; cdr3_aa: CASSLVPSTAFF
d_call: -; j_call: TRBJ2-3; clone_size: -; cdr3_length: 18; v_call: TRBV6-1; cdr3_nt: TGTGCCAGCAGTGAAATGTGGACTATCGCTGCTAGCACAGATACGCAGTATTTT; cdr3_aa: CASSEMWTIAASTDTQYF
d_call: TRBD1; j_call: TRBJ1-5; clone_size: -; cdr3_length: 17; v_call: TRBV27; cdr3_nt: TGTGCCAGCAGTTTCGGACAGGGGGCTGGGGGCAATCAGCCCCAGCATTTT; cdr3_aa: CASSFGQGAGGNQPQHF
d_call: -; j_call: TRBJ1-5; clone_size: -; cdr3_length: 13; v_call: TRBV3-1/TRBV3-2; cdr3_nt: TGTGCCAGCAGTCCGCGGAGCAATCAGCCCCAGCATTTT; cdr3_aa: CASSPRSNQPQHF
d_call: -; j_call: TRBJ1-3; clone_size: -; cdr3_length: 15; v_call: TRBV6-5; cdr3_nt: TGTGCCAGCAGGGAGGACAGCGGCTCTGGAAACACCATATATTTT; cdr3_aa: CASREDSGSGNTIYF
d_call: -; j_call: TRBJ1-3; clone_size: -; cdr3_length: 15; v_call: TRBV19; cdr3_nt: TGTGCCAGTAGTATACAGAGGGTCTCTGGAAACACCATATATTTT; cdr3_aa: CASSIQRVSGNTIYF
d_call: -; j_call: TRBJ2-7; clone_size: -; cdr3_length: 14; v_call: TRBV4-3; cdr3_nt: TGCGCCAGCAGCCAAGACAGGTCCGAAAGAAAGCAGTACTTC; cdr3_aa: CASSQDRSERKQYF
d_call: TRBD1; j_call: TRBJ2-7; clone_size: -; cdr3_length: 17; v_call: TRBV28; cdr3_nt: TGTGCCAGCAGTTTTCCCTATTTGGGACAGAGCTCCTACGAGCAGTACTTC; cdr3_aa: CASSFPYLGQSSYEQYF
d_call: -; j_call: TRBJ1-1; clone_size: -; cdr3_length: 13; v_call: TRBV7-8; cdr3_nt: TGTGCCAGCAGCTTGGATTTGAGGGCTGAAGCTTTCTTT; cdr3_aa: CASSLDLRAEAFF
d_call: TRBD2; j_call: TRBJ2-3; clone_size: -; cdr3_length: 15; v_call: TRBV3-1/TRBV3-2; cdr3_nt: TGTGCCAGCAGCCCGGCCGGACTAGCGGGAGGCCCCGGGTATTTT; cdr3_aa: CASSPAGLAGGPGYF
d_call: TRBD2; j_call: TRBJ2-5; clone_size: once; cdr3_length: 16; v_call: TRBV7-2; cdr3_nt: TGTGCCAGCAGCTTAGCTGTTAGCGGGGAACAAGAGACCCAGTACTTC; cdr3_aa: CASSLAVSGEQETQYF
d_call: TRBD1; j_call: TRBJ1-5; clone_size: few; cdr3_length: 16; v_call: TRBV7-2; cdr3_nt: TGTGCCAGCAGCCTCCTCGGACAGGGTTTAGGGCTGCCCCAGCATTTT; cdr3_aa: CASSLLGQGLGLPQHF
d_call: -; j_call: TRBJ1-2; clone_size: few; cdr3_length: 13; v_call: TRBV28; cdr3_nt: TGTGCCAGCAGTTTCGGAGCGGTTGCCGGCTACACCTTC; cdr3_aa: CASSFGAVAGYTF
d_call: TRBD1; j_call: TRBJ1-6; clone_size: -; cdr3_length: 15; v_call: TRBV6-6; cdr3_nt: TGTGCCAGCAGTTACTTGGGACAGGGGTATTCACCCCTCCACTTT; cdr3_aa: CASSYLGQGYSPLHF
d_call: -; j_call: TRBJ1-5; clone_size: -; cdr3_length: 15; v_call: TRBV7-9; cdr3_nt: TGTGCCAGCAGCTTAACTGGGGCTAGCAATCAGCCCCAGCATTTT; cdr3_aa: CASSLTGASNQPQHF
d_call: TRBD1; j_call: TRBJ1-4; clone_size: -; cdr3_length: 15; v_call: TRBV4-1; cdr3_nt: TGCGCCAGCAGCCCTGGGACAGCAACTAATGAAAAACTGTTTTTT; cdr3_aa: CASSPGTATNEKLFF
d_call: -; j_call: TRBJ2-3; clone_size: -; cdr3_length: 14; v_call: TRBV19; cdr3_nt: TGTGCCAGTAGGAGGGGGTTCGGAGCAGATACGCAGTATTTT; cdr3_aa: CASRRGFGADTQYF
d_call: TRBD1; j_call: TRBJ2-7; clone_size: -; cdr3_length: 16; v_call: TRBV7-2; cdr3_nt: TGTGCCAGCAGCTTAGGTCGGGGACAGGGGTCCTACGAGCAGTACTTC; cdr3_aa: CASSLGRGQGSYEQYF
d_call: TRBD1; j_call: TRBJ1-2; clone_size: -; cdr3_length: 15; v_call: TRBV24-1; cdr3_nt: TGTGCCACCAGTGATTTTCCAACAGGGGGTCATGGCTACACCTTC; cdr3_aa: CATSDFPTGGHGYTF
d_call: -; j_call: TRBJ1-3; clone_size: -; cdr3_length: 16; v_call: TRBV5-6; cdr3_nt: TGTGCCAGCAGCGGAACAGGGCGCCTCTCTGGAAACACCATATATTTT; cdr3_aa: CASSGTGRLSGNTIYF
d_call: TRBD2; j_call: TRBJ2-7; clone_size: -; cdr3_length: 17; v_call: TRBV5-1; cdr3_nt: TGCGCCAGCAGCTCTGGAGTAGCGGGAGGGCTGTCCTACGAGCAGTACTTC; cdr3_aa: CASSSGVAGGLSYEQYF
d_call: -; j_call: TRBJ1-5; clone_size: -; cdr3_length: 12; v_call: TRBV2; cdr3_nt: TGTGCCAGCCGTAATAGCAATCAGCCCCAGCATTTT; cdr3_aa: CASRNSNQPQHF
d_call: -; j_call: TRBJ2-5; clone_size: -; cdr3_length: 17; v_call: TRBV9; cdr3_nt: TGTGCCAGCAGCGTAGTAGGGGGAACCGGGGGGAGAGAGACCCAGTACTTC; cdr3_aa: CASSVVGGTGGRETQYF
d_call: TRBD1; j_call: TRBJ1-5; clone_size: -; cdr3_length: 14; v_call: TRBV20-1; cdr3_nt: TGCAGTGCTAGTAAAGACAGGGGTCGTCAGCCCCAGCATTTT; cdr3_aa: CSASKDRGRQPQHF
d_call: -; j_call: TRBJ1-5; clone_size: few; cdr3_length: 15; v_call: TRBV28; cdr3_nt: TGTGCCAGCAGTCGGCCTGGGGGCGCCAATCAGCCCCAGCATTTT; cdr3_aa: CASSRPGGANQPQHF
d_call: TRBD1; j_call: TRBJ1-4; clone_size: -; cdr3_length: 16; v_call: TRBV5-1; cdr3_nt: TGCGCCAGCAGCGGATTACCGGGACAGTTAAATGAAAAACTGTTTTTT; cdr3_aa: CASSGLPGQLNEKLFF
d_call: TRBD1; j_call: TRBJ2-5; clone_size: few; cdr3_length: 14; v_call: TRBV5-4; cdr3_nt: TGTGCCAGCAGGCAGGGACAGGCCCAAGAGACCCAGTACTTC; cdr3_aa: CASRQGQAQETQYF
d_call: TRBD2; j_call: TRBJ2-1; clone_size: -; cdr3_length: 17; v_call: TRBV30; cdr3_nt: TGTGCCTGGAGTTCACCCGGACTAGCTAACTCCTACAATGAGCAGTTCTTC; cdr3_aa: CAWSSPGLANSYNEQFF
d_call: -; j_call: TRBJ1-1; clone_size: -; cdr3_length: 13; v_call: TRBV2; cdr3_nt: TGTGCCAGCAGAGGACTCCGGAACACTGAAGCTTTCTTT; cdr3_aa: CASRGLRNTEAFF
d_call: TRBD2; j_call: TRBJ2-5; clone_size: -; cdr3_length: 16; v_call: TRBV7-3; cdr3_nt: TGTGCCAGCAGCTCCGCTTCGGGAGCGGGACAAGAGACCCAGTACTTC; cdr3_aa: CASSSASGAGQETQYF
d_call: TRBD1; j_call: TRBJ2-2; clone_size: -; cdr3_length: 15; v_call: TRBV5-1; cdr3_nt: TGCGCCAGCAGCGAGGGACAGGGGGCGACCGGGGAGCTGTTTTTT; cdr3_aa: CASSEGQGATGELFF
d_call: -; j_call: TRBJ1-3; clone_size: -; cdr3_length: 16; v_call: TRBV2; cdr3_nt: TGTGCCAGCACCATGACGGGAAAGGGGGCTGGAAACACCATATATTTT; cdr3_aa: CASTMTGKGAGNTIYF
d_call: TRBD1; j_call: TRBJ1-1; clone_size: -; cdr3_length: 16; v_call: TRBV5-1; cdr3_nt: TGCGCCAGCAGCTGGACAGGGGGCGGCGTGAACACTGAAGCTTTCTTT; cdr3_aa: CASSWTGGGVNTEAFF
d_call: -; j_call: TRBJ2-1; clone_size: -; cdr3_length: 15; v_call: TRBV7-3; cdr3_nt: TGTGCCAGCAGCCCCCTTGACTTGACCTACAATGAGCAGTTCTTC; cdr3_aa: CASSPLDLTYNEQFF
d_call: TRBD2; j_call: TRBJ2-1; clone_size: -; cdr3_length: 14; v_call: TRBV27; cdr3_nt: TGTGCCAGCAGCGCCTCGGGGGGAGTCAATGAGCAGTTCTTC; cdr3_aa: CASSASGGVNEQFF
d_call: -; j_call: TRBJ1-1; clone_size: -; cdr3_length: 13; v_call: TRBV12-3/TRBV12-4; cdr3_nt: TGTGCCAGCAGTCTAGACCTACAGGTTCGGGCTTTCTTT; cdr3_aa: CASSLDLQVRAFF
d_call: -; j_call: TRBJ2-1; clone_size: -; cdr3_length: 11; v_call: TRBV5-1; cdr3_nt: TGCGCCAGCAGGGCCGGGAATGAGCAGTTCTTC; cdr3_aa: CASRAGNEQFF
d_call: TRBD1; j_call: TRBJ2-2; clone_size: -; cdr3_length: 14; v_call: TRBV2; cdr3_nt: TGTGCCAGCAGCTACAGGGGGCGGGTCGGGGAGCTGTTTTTT; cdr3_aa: CASSYRGRVGELFF
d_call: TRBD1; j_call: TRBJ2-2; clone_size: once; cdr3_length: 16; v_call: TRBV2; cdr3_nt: TGTGCCTCAACGACCGACAGGGAAGCGGACACCGGGGAGCTGTTTTTT; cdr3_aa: CASTTDREADTGELFF
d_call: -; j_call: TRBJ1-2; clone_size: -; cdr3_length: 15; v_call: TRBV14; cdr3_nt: TGTGCCAGCAGCCAAGATGGTACGGGACTCCTCGCCTACACCTTC; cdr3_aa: CASSQDGTGLLAYTF
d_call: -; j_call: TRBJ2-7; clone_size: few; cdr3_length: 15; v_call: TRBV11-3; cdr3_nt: TGTGCCAGCAGCCTGGACAGTCATGGGGGCTACGAGCAGTACTTC; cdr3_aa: CASSLDSHGGYEQYF
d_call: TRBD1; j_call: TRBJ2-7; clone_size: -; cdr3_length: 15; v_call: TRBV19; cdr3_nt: TGTGCCAGTAGTATACTACAGGGGTGGCCCTACGAGCAGTACTTC; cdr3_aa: CASSILQGWPYEQYF
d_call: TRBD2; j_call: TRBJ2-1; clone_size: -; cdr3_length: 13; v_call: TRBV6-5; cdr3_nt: TGTGCCAGCAGAGGACTAGCGGGTAATGAGCAGTTCTTC; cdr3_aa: CASRGLAGNEQFF
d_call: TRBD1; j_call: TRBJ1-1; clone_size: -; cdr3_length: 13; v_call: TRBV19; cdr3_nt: TGTGCCAGTAACCCGACAGGGAGGACTGAAGCTTTCTTT; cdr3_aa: CASNPTGRTEAFF
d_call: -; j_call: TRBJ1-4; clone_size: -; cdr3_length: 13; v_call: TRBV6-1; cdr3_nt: TGTGCCAGCAGGTCGCATGGGGGCCCAAAACTGTTTTTT; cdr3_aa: CASRSHGGPKLFF
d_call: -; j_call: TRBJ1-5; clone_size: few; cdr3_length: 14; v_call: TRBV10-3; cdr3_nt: TGTGCCATCAGTGAGACCGGGGACAATCAGCCCCAGCATTTT; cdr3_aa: CAISETGDNQPQHF
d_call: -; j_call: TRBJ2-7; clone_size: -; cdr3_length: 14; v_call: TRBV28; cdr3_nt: TGTGCCAGCAGTTTGGTTGGACAGATCTACGAGCAGTACTTC; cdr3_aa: CASSLVGQIYEQYF